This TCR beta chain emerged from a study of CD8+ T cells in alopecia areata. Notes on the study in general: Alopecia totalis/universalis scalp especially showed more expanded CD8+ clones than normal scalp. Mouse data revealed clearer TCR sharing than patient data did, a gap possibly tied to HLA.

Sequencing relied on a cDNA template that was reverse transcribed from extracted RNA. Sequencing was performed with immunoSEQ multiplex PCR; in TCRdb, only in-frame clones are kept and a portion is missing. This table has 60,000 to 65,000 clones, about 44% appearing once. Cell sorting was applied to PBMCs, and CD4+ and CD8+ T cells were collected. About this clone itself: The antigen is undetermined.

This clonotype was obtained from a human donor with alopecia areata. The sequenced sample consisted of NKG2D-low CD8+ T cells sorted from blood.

The CDR3 sequence: CAWSVDPYQETQYF. The CDR3, as DNA: TGTGCCTGGAGTGTAGATCCGTACCAAGAGACCCAGTACTTC. This chain joins TRBV30 and TRBJ2-5, with D hard to call. Germline V gives CDR1 GTSNPN, CDR2 SVGIG (reference sequence). The CDR3 is 14 amino acids. The V gene lost 0 bases and the J gene lost 0 bases, with 8 bases spanning the gap. The full variable domain, completed using reference TRBV30 and TRBJ2-5, is SQTIHQWPATLVQPVGSPLSLECTVEGTSNPNLYWYRQAAGRGLQLLFYSVGIGQISSEVPQNLSASRPQDRQFILSSKKLLLSDSGFYLCAWSVDPYQETQYFGPGTRLLVL.